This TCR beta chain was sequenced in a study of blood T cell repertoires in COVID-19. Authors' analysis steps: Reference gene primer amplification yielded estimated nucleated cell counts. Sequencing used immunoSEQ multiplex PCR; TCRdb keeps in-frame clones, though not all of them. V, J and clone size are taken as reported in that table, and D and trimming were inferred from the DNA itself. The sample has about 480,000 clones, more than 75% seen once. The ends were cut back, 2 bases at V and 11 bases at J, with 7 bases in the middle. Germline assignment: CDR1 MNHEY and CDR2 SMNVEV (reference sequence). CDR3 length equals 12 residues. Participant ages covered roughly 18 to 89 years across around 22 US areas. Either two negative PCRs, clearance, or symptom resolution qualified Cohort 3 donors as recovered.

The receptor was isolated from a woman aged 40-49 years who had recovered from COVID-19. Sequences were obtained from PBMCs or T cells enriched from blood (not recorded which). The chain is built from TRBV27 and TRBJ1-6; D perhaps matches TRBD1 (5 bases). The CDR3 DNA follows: TGTGCCAGCAGTTTAAGGGGAACACCCCTCCACTTT. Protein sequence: CASSLRGTPLHF.